Sequencing of this T cell receptor beta chain was carried out in a study of cytomegalovirus exposure and HLA in healthy donors. Study context: Of the donors genotyped, a few hundred in all, about 80% fell in the Caucasian-associated ancestry cluster.

To note about this clone: The antigen is not known.

Primers included in the PCR were 60 Vbeta and 13 Jbeta primers. Some clones are missing from TCRdb's copy, which holds only in-frame ones; the method was immunoSEQ multiplex PCR. The repertoire holds approximately 140,000 clones, with approximately 70% as singletons. Notes on the study in general: In a later analysis, productive TCRs from donors in an Asian-associated ancestry cluster reportedly carried fewer N-insertions than the cohort mean. Follow-up analysis later connected one missense variant in DCLRE1C with trimming of TCR beta V- and J-genes.

Deletions cut 4 bases from V and 1 base from J, with 11 bases between. The CDR3 extends over 15 amino acids. From germline, CDR1 is SGDLS and CDR2 YYNGEE. Sequencing was performed on PBMCs. This clonotype was sampled from a woman aged 55-70 years in good health and CMV-seropositive. The V gene is TRBV9, the J gene TRBJ2-2, with D possibly being TRBD2 (7 bases). The CDR3 DNA reads TGTGCCAGCAGCAAGCGGGGACAGAACACCGGGGAGCTGTTTTTT. Protein: CASSKRGQNTGELFF. Full variable domain (missing parts from reference TRBV9 and TRBJ2-2): DSGVTQTPKHLITATGQRVTLRCSPRSGDLSVYWYQQSLDQGLQFLIQYYNGEERAKGNILERFSAQQFPDLHSELNLSSLELGDSALYFCASSKRGQNTGELFFGEGSRLTVL.